The sequence of this T cell receptor (beta chain) was determined in a study of graft-versus-host responses after intestinal transplantation. Study-level information: Each recipient received a multivisceral, liver-intestinal, or isolated intestinal graft.

Concerning this clone itself: Its antigen is as yet unknown.

Profiling relied on immunoSEQ multiplex PCR, and the TCRdb table lists in-frame clones only, not all of them. Of roughly 60,000 clones listed, approximately 89% are singletons. This CDR3 spans 15 amino acids. V lost 4 bases, J lost 1 base, and 13 bases lay in between. Germline V gives CDR1 MGHDK, CDR2 SYGVNS. General study results and limits: The authors found GvH clones in recipient marrow, some appearing first in ileum or blood.

The source is a human patient who received an intestinal transplant, so some T cells may come from the graft donor. This sample comprised PBMCs, obtained around 120 days after intestinal transplantation. The rearrangement uses TRBV25-1 and TRBJ1-2; no reliable D call. The CDR3 DNA sequence: TGTGCCAGCAGTGCCGCCGCGGGTTTTAACTATGGCTACACCTTC. Its protein product is CASSAAAGFNYGYTF.